This T cell receptor beta chain emerged from a study of T cell responses to AZD1222 COVID-19 vaccine. Whole-study findings and limits: The donor group comprised mostly white British people and more females; the analysis possibly underestimated clonal diversity.

J gave up 3 bases and V 5 bases, and 12 bases lay outside the gene matches. The CDR3 loop spans 16 amino acids. The germline V gene has CDR1 PRHDT and CDR2 FYEKMQ (reference sequence). As regards this clone: The antigen is unknown.

Assay: immunoSEQ multiplex PCR; the TCRdb copy retains only in-frame clones and omits some. The table shows 80,000 to 90,000 clones, with roughly 89% occurring only once. The genes are TRBV13 and TRBJ2-7; 8 positions agree with TRBD1. Sequenced here: peripheral blood, sampled on day 0 of MenACWY control vaccination. The sequence came from an adult in good health. Written as DNA, the CDR3 is TGTGCCAGCAGCCCACAGGGGACAGGCCAAATCTACGAGCAGTACTTC. Translating gives CASSPQGTGQIYEQYF.